A selection of T cell receptor beta chains follows, all from one sample in a study of cytomegalovirus exposure and HLA in healthy donors. TCRdb's table, derived via immunoSEQ multiplex PCR, lists solely in-frame clones and lacks some. The data show around 200,000 clones, over 70% seen once. Sequences were obtained from PBMCs. These receptors originate from a middle-aged man in good health and CMV-seronegative. CDR3s include the opening cysteine and the closing phenylalanine or tryptophan. Each record gives: D gene, J gene, clone size, V gene, CDR3 length, CDR3 DNA, CDR3 protein. D genes are given only for firm matches. Expanded clones are given a class, and other clones once, few, many or no size at all.

D gene: -
J gene: TRBJ2-7
clone size: -
V gene: TRBV19
CDR3 length: 15
CDR3 DNA: TGTGCCAGTAGTATGGGCGTGAAGGGGGCCTACGAGCAGTACTTC
CDR3 protein: CASSMGVKGAYEQYF

D gene: -
J gene: TRBJ2-3
clone size: -
V gene: TRBV5-1
CDR3 length: 16
CDR3 DNA: TGCGCCAGCAGCTCGGACGCGACAGACCCCACAGATACGCAGTATTTT
CDR3 protein: CASSSDATDPTDTQYF

D gene: TRBD2
J gene: TRBJ2-3
clone size: few
V gene: TRBV4-3
CDR3 length: 18
CDR3 DNA: TGCGCCAGCAGCCTCGGAGTTCAGCGGGGGGTTAGCACAGATACGCAGTATTTT
CDR3 protein: CASSLGVQRGVSTDTQYF

D gene: -
J gene: TRBJ2-7
clone size: -
V gene: TRBV12-5
CDR3 length: 16
CDR3 DNA: TGTGCTAGTGGCCAGGCATTAGGGGGAACATCGGCCGAGCAGTACTTC
CDR3 protein: CASGQALGGTSAEQYF

D gene: TRBD1
J gene: TRBJ2-7
clone size: -
V gene: TRBV5-8
CDR3 length: 13
CDR3 DNA: TGTGCCAGCGCGGGACAGGGTACCTACGAGCAGTACTTC
CDR3 protein: CASAGQGTYEQYF

D gene: TRBD1
J gene: TRBJ1-1
clone size: -
V gene: TRBV10-3
CDR3 length: 13
CDR3 DNA: TGTGCCATTGGGACAGGGGGGAACACTGAAGCTTTCTTT
CDR3 protein: CAIGTGGNTEAFF

D gene: -
J gene: TRBJ1-6
clone size: -
V gene: TRBV7-2
CDR3 length: 17
CDR3 DNA: TGTGCCAGCAGCTTAGGCAGCCGGCAGGGGATCAATTCACCCCTCCACTTT
CDR3 protein: CASSLGSRQGINSPLHF

D gene: -
J gene: TRBJ1-4
clone size: few
V gene: TRBV15
CDR3 length: 14
CDR3 DNA: TGTGCCACCAGCAGAGACGCAACTAATGAAAAACTGTTTTTT
CDR3 protein: CATSRDATNEKLFF

D gene: -
J gene: TRBJ1-3
clone size: few
V gene: TRBV7-2
CDR3 length: 12
CDR3 DNA: TGTGCCAGCAGCCTATTGGGAAACACCATATATTTT
CDR3 protein: CASSLLGNTIYF

D gene: -
J gene: TRBJ2-7
clone size: few
V gene: TRBV7-2
CDR3 length: 14
CDR3 DNA: TGTGCCAGCAGCCTCACGGGTGGGTCCTACGAGCAGTACTTC
CDR3 protein: CASSLTGGSYEQYF

D gene: TRBD1
J gene: TRBJ2-2
clone size: -
V gene: TRBV2
CDR3 length: 16
CDR3 DNA: TGTGCCAGCAGCAGGGGACAGGGGCAGGCCACCGGGGAGCTGTTTTTT
CDR3 protein: CASSRGQGQATGELFF

D gene: TRBD2
J gene: TRBJ2-2
clone size: few
V gene: TRBV6-1
CDR3 length: 15
CDR3 DNA: TGTGCCAGCAGAAGCGGGGGGGCCGACACCGGGGAGCTGTTTTTT
CDR3 protein: CASRSGGADTGELFF

D gene: -
J gene: TRBJ1-5
clone size: -
V gene: TRBV6-5
CDR3 length: 15
CDR3 DNA: TGTGCCAGCAGAGGCAGGGGTCTTGGGAATCAGCCCCAGCATTTT
CDR3 protein: CASRGRGLGNQPQHF

D gene: -
J gene: TRBJ1-1
clone size: few
V gene: TRBV7-2
CDR3 length: 13
CDR3 DNA: TGTGCCAGCAGCCGCGGGCCGAACACTGAAGCTTTCTTT
CDR3 protein: CASSRGPNTEAFF

D gene: -
J gene: TRBJ2-1
clone size: -
V gene: TRBV27
CDR3 length: 12
CDR3 DNA: TGTGCCAGCAGTCTAGGCTACAATGAGCAGTTCTTC
CDR3 protein: CASSLGYNEQFF

D gene: TRBD1
J gene: TRBJ1-2
clone size: -
V gene: TRBV9
CDR3 length: 15
CDR3 DNA: TGTGCCAGCAGCGTTACAGGGGGCGGTGAAACTGGCTACACCTTC
CDR3 protein: CASSVTGGGETGYTF

D gene: TRBD1
J gene: TRBJ1-2
clone size: -
V gene: TRBV6-5
CDR3 length: 12
CDR3 DNA: TGTGCCACTGGGACAGGGACGTATGGCTACACCTTC
CDR3 protein: CATGTGTYGYTF

D gene: -
J gene: TRBJ1-5
clone size: -
V gene: TRBV7-9
CDR3 length: 12
CDR3 DNA: TGTGCCAGCAGCTTACCTTATCAGCCCCAGCATTTT
CDR3 protein: CASSLPYQPQHF

D gene: -
J gene: TRBJ2-1
clone size: -
V gene: TRBV7-2
CDR3 length: 17
CDR3 DNA: TGTGCCAGCAGTCGAACGACGGGGGGCTCTTCCTACAATGAGCAGTTCTTC
CDR3 protein: CASSRTTGGSSYNEQFF

D gene: TRBD1
J gene: TRBJ1-5
clone size: -
V gene: TRBV30
CDR3 length: 14
CDR3 DNA: TGTGCCTGGAGTGGACAGGGGGCCCTTCAGCCCCAGCATTTT
CDR3 protein: CAWSGQGALQPQHF

D gene: -
J gene: TRBJ2-3
clone size: -
V gene: TRBV5-4
CDR3 length: 13
CDR3 DNA: TGTGCCAGCAGCTCACAGGGCACAGATACGCAGTATTTT
CDR3 protein: CASSSQGTDTQYF

D gene: TRBD1
J gene: TRBJ2-7
clone size: -
V gene: TRBV27
CDR3 length: 14
CDR3 DNA: TGTGCCAGCAGTCCTTGGACAGGGGGCTACGAGCAGTACTTC
CDR3 protein: CASSPWTGGYEQYF

D gene: TRBD1
J gene: TRBJ2-7
clone size: -
V gene: TRBV19
CDR3 length: 13
CDR3 DNA: TGTGCCAGTAGTTCAGGGGGCACCTACGAGCAGTACTTC
CDR3 protein: CASSSGGTYEQYF

D gene: TRBD2
J gene: TRBJ2-1
clone size: -
V gene: TRBV5-1
CDR3 length: 17
CDR3 DNA: TGCGCCAGCAGCTTGGGGACTAGCGGTAGCTCCTACAATGAGCAGTTCTTC
CDR3 protein: CASSLGTSGSSYNEQFF

D gene: TRBD2
J gene: TRBJ2-7
clone size: few
V gene: TRBV27
CDR3 length: 14
CDR3 DNA: TGTGCCAGCAGTTTCGGACTAGCGGCATACGAGCAGTACTTC
CDR3 protein: CASSFGLAAYEQYF

D gene: TRBD1
J gene: TRBJ1-1
clone size: -
V gene: TRBV6-5
CDR3 length: 15
CDR3 DNA: TGTGCCAGCTTCTACTCCGGGACAGGGTACACTGAAGCTTTCTTT
CDR3 protein: CASFYSGTGYTEAFF

D gene: -
J gene: TRBJ1-5
clone size: -
V gene: TRBV7-8
CDR3 length: 13
CDR3 DNA: TGTGCCAGCGGCGACAGGTTCAATCAGCCCCAGCATTTT
CDR3 protein: CASGDRFNQPQHF

D gene: TRBD1
J gene: TRBJ2-5
clone size: -
V gene: TRBV19
CDR3 length: 14
CDR3 DNA: TGTGCCAGTAATGAGACAGGGGGCTGGGAGACCCAGTACTTC
CDR3 protein: CASNETGGWETQYF

D gene: -
J gene: TRBJ2-1
clone size: -
V gene: TRBV9
CDR3 length: 14
CDR3 DNA: TGTGCCAGCACCCCCGCGGCCTCTTATCCTGAGCAGTTCTTC
CDR3 protein: CASTPAASYPEQFF

D gene: -
J gene: TRBJ1-1
clone size: -
V gene: TRBV6-5
CDR3 length: 11
CDR3 DNA: TGTGCCAGCAGTTACAGGGGGAGAGCTTTCTTT
CDR3 protein: CASSYRGRAFF

D gene: TRBD1
J gene: TRBJ2-7
clone size: few
V gene: TRBV10-3
CDR3 length: 15
CDR3 DNA: TGTGCCATCAGTGCAGGGACAGGGGCGGGCTACGAGCAGTACTTC
CDR3 protein: CAISAGTGAGYEQYF